This T cell receptor beta chain was observed in a study of T cell therapy after organ transplantation. Overall study context: Therapy products were autologous CMV-specific T cells, peptide-expanded for 2 to 3 weeks. After therapy, patients were monitored for around 28 weeks.

With respect to this clone: Its antigen is undetermined.

Study-wide results and limits: Pretherapy CD8 clonality inversely correlated with its fold change after therapy. Minimal repertoire change after therapy followed marked pretherapy expansions in nonresponders.

Clones were sequenced by immunoSEQ multiplex PCR, and TCRdb holds only the in-frame ones, with some missing. The data contain a few thousand clones, around 69% of them singletons. The CDR3 spans 15 residues. Germline V gene data show CDR1 as LGHNA and CDR2 as YNFKEQ. V was trimmed by 0 bases and J by 0 bases, leaving 9 bases between them. Indicated time point: 20-29 weeks after completion of therapy. The origin of this receptor is a human patient who had received a solid organ transplant and had CMV disease. Some T cells may be supplied by the graft donor. Here the sequenced sample was CD8+ T cells from blood, taken after autologous CMV-specific T cell therapy. The genes are TRBV4-2 and TRBJ2-7; either TRBD1 or TRBD2 may supply D (5 bases each). The CDR3 bases are TGTGCCAGCAGCCAAGACAGGGAGCCCTCCTACGAGCAGTACTTC. Translating it yields CASSQDREPSYEQYF.